A single sample is the source of the 8 T cell receptor beta chains below, sequenced in a study of T-cell memory formation after mild COVID-19. TCRdb reanalysed the 5' RACE reads using MiXCR and keeps one entry per CDR3 protein. The sample yields about 290,000 distinct CDR3 sequences, 15% seen once. Sequencing used PBMCs or a T cell subset sorted from them (not recorded which). The receptors come from a man between 18 and 35 years old who had mild COVID-19 (a few samples of this study predate the infection). Cell type and time point are not known.

The table lists this clonotype with a count of one. The conserved phenylalanine or tryptophan is not found at the CDR3 terminus, so this likely reflects a read error. The CDR3 sequence: CASSHHAPSSEQFS. The CDR3 DNA sequence: TGTGCCAGCAGCCATCACGCCCCTTCGAGTGAGCAGTTCTCC. The V gene is TRBV3-1, the J gene TRBJ2-1; D not certain. Between the trimmed V and J ends, which lost 3 bases and 9 bases, there was a span of 15 bases. This CDR3 spans 14 amino acids. Germline lookup yields CDR1 LGHDT and CDR2 YNNKEL (reference sequence).

The V gene is TRBV12-3 or TRBV12-4, the J gene TRBJ2-2; D is uncertain. V was shortened by 7 bases and J by 5 bases, with 8 bases between the two germline ends. CDR3 length equals 12 residues. CDR3 coding DNA: TGTGCCAGCACTCGGAGTACCGGGGAGCTGTTTTTT. It codes for CASTRSTGELFF.

This clonotype was seen only a few times. V and J are TRBV6-5 and TRBJ2-2, with D tentatively TRBD1 or TRBD2 (5 bases each). Trimming pared 7 bases from V and 7 bases from J, leaving 22 bases between. The CDR3 has 16 amino acids. The germline V gene has CDR1 MNHEY and CDR2 SVGAGI. The CDR3: CASMGDAGIFYGELFF. The CDR3 region has the DNA TGTGCCAGCATGGGGGACGCCGGGATTTTCTACGGGGAGCTGTTTTTT.

This clonotype showed up just a few times. The chain employs TRBV6-5 and TRBJ1-5, with 7 bases lining up with TRBD1. This CDR3 is built from 15 residues. The ends lost 0 bases at V and 7 bases at J; junction bases unmatched: 6. CDR1 and CDR2 from the germline V gene are MNHEY and SVGAGI. The CDR3 is CASSYSMTGNQPQHF. CDR3 DNA: TGTGCCAGCAGTTACTCGATGACAGGGAACCAGCCCCAGCATTTT.

This clonotype turned up a few times. The V gene is TRBV7-2, the J gene TRBJ2-4, with D possibly being TRBD2 (5 bases). The CDR3 spans 13 residues. Germline lookup yields CDR1 SGHTA and CDR2 FQGNSA. Trimming left V 5 bases short and J 6 bases short, with 11 bases between. The CDR3 loop reads CASSTRVINIQYF. CDR3 bases: TGTGCCAGCAGCACGAGGGTGATAAACATTCAGTACTTC.

This clonotype was seen only a few times. The rearrangement links TRBV7-9 to TRBJ2-3; D is possibly TRBD2 (5 bases). CDR1 SEHNR and CDR2 FQNEAQ come from the germline V gene (reference sequence). The CDR3 spans 16 residues. Trimming pared 5 bases from V and 2 bases from J, leaving 17 bases between. The CDR3 coding sequence is TGTGCCAGCAGCCCCTCTCGGGCTAGCAACACAGATACGCAGTATTTT. Its protein is CASSPSRASNTDTQYF.

This clonotype was seen repeatedly, ten times or more. V and J are TRBV5-1 and TRBJ2-1; D ambiguous. V lost 0 bases to trimming and J lost 4 bases, with 8 bases between them. Germline V gene lookup returns CDR1 SGHRS and CDR2 YFSETQ. CDR3 length equals 14 residues. The CDR3 sequence: CASSLDGEYNEQFF. The CDR3 DNA is TGCGCCAGCAGCTTGGATGGGGAATACAATGAGCAGTTCTTC.

The chain couples TRBV10-3 to TRBJ2-3, with D unresolved. CDR3 length: 12 residues. Trimming left V 11 bases short and J 4 bases short, with 13 bases between. Germline CDR1 ENHRY, CDR2 SYGVKD. The CDR3 loop reads CASGGQPDTQYF. The CDR3 nucleotides are TGTGCCTCTGGCGGCCAGCCAGATACGCAGTATTTT.